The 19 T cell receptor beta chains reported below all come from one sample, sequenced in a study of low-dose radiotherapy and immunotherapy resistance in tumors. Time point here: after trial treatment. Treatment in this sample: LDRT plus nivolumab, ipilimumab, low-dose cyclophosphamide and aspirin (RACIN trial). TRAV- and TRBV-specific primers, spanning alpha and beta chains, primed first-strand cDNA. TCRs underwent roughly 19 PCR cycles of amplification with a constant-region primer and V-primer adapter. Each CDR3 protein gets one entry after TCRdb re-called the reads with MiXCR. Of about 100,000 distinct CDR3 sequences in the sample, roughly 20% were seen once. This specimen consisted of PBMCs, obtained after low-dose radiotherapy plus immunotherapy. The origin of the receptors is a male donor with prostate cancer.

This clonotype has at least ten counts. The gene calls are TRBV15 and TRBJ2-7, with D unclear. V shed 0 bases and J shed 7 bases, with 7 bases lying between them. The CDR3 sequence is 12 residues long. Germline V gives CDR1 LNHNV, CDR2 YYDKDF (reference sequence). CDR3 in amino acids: CATSRDWWEQYF. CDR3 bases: TGTGCCACCAGCAGAGATTGGTGGGAGCAGTACTTC.

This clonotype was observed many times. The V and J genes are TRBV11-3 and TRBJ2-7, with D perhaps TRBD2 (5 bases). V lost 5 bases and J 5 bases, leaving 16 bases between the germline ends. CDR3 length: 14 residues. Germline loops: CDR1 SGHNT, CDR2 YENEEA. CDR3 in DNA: TGTGCCAGCAGCCCACTGAGGGCGTCCCACGAGCAGTACTTC. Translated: CASSPLRASHEQYF.

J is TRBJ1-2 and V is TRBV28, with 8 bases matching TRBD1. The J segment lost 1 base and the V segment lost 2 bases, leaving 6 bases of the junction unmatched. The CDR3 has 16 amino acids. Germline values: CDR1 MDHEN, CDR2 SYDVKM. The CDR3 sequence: CASSLPQGQGNYGYTF. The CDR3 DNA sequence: TGTGCCAGCAGTTTACCCCAAGGACAGGGTAACTATGGCTACACCTTC.

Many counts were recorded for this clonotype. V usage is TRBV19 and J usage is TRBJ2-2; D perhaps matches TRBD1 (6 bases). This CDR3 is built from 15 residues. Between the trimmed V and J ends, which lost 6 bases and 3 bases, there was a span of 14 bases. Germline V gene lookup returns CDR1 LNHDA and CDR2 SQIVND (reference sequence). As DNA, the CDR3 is TGTGCCAGTAGGACCGGGACACACGACACCGGGGAGCTGTTTTTT. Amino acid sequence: CASRTGTHDTGELFF.

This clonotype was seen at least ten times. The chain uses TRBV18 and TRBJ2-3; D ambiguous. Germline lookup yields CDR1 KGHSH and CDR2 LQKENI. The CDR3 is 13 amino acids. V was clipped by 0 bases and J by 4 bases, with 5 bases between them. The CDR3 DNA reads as TGTGCCAGCTCACCACCGACCGCAGATACGCAGTATTTT. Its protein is CASSPPTADTQYF.

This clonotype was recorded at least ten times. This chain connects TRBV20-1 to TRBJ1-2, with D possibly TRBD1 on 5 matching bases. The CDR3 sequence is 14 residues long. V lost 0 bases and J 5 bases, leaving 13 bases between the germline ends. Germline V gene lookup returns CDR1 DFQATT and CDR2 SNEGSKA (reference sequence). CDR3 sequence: CSARDRAGAYGYTF. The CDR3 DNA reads TGCAGTGCTAGAGATCGGGCTGGGGCATATGGCTACACCTTC.

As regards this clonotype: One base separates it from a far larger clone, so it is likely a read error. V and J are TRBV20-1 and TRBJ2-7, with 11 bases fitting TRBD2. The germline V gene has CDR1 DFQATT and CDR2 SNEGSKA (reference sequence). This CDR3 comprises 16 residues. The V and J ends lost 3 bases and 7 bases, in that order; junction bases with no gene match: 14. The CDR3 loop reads CSASSGLAAGGGEQYF. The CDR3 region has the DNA TGCAGTGCTAGCTCGGGACTAGCGGCCGGGGGCGGTGAGCAGTACTTC.

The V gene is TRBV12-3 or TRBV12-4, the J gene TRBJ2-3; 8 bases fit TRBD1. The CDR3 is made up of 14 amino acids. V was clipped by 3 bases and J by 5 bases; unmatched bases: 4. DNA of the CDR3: TGTGCCAGCAGTTTGGAGACAGGGGTAGATACGCAGTATTTT. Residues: CASSLETGVDTQYF.

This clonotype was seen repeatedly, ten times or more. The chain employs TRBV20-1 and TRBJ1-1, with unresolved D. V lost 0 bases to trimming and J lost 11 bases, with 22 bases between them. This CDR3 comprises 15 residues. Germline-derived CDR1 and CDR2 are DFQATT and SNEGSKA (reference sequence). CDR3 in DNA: TGCAGTGCTAGAGATTTACAGCGCGAACCCTTAGCGGCTTTCTTT. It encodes CSARDLQREPLAAFF.

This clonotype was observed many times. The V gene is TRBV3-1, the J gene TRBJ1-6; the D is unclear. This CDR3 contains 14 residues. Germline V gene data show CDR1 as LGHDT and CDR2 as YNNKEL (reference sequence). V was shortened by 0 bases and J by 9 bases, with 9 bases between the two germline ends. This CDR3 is CASSQETFTSPLHF. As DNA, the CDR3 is TGTGCCAGCAGCCAAGAGACATTTACTTCACCCCTCCACTTT.

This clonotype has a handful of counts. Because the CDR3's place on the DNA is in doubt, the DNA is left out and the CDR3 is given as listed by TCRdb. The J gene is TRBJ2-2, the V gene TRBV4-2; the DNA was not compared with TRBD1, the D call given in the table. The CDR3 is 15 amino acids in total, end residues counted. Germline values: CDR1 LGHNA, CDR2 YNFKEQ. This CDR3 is CASSQDRVSGELFFF.

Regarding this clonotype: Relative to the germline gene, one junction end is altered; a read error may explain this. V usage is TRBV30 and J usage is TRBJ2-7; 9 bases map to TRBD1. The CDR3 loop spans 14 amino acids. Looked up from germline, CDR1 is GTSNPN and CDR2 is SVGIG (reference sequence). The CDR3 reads CAWSFPGQGPEQYF. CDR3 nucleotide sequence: TGCGCCTGGAGCTTCCCGGGACAGGGCCCCGAGCAGTACTTC.

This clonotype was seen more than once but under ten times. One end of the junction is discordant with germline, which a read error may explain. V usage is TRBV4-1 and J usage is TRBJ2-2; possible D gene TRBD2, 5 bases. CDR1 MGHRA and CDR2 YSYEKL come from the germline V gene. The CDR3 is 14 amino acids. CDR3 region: CASSQARLSGKLFF. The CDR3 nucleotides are TGCGCCAGCAGCCAAGCTCGCTTATCCGGGAAGCTGTTTTTT.

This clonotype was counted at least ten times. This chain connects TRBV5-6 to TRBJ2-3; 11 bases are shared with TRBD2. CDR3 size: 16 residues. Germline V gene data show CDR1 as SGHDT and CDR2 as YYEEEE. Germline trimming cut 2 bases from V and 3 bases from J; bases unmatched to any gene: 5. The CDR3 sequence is CASSLSSGGPTDTQYF. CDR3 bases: TGTGCCAGCAGCTTATCTAGCGGGGGGCCGACAGATACGCAGTATTTT.

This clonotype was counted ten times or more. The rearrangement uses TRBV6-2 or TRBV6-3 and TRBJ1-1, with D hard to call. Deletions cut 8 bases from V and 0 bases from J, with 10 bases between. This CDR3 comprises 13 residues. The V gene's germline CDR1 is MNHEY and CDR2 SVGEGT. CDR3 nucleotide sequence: TGTGCCAGCTTCTCCAGGTTGAACACTGAAGCTTTCTTT. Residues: CASFSRLNTEAFF.

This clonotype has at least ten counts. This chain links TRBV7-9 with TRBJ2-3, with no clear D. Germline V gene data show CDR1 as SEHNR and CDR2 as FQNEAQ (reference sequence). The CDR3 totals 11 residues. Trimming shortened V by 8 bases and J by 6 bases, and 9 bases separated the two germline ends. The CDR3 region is CASQLVDTQYF. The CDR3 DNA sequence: TGTGCCAGCCAATTGGTGGATACGCAGTATTTT.

DNA of the CDR3: TGTGCCAGCAGAGGTATGAGGGTCTCCGAGCAGTACTTC. Encoded protein: CASRGMRVSEQYF. The chain joins TRBV2 to TRBJ2-7; D might be TRBD2 (5 bases). The CDR3 length is 13 residues. Between the trimmed V and J ends, which lost 6 bases and 6 bases, there was a span of 15 bases. Germline V gene sequence: CDR1 SNHLY, CDR2 FYNNEI.

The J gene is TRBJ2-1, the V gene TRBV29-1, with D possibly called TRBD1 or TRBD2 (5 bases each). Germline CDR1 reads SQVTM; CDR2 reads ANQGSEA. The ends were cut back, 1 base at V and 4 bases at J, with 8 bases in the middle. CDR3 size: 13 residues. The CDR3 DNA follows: TGCAGCGTTGAAGGGGACCTGTACAATGAGCAGTTCTTC. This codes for CSVEGDLYNEQFF.

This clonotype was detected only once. The CDR3 DNA reads TGTGCCAGCAGTTTGGAGCGGCGAGGTGATACGCAGTATTTT. Amino acid sequence: CASSLERRGDTQYF. The V call is TRBV12-3 or TRBV12-4, the J call TRBJ2-3, with D tentatively TRBD2 (5 bases). Trimming shortened V by 3 bases and J by 6 bases, and 13 bases separated the two germline ends. The CDR3 is 14 residues long.